This T cell receptor (beta chain) was captured in a study of TIL therapy for anti-PD-1-resistant metastatic lung cancer. Across the study: Patients had a median age of approximately 50 years (range 38-75).

The time point was: pre-treatment sample, taken before nivolumab and TIL therapy. Sequencing used immunoSEQ v3. Libraries were prepared by immunoSEQ multiplex PCR; TCRdb keeps only in-frame clonotypes and omits some of them. Seen here are more than 50,000 clones, about nine tenths observed once, and the top ten hold 2.5% to 3%. This CDR3 comprises 12 residues. Trimming left V 7 bases short and J 1 base short, with 7 bases between. This chain uses TRBV23-1 with TRBJ1-1; D call uncertain. TRBV23-1 is filed as an ORF, its function uncertain. This TCR was recovered from a person aged 25 to 85 with non-small cell lung cancer. Here the sequenced sample was blood, taken at baseline. The CDR3 region is CASIPRNTEAFF. The CDR3 DNA is TGCGCCAGCATCCCTCGGAACACTGAAGCTTTCTTT.